The following is a TCR beta chain sequence with its context. This sample stems from a study of blood T cell repertoires in COVID-19. Study information: Whether acute or convalescent, the COVID-19 samples came from the United States, Italy and Spain.

Per the original data handling: Amplifying reference gene primers gave estimates of nucleated cell counts. Produced via immunoSEQ multiplex PCR; TCRdb's table is partial and in-frame only. That table gives V, J and clone size, and the DNA gave D and trimming. The data show around 130,000 clones, approximately 82% seen once. The length of the CDR3 is 14 residues. CDR1 and CDR2 (germline): KGHSH, LQKENI. The V and J ends lost 1 base and 3 bases, in that order; junction bases with no gene match: 2. Specimen: peripheral blood. The chain uses TRBV18 and TRBJ2-7, with 8 bases aligning to TRBD2. The receptor was derived from a man between 35 and 55 years old with active or convalescent COVID-19. The DNA for the CDR3 is TGTGCCAGCTCACCACTCGGGGGGGGCTACGAGCAGTACTTC. As protein: CASSPLGGGYEQYF.